This T cell receptor beta chain was identified in a study of shared clonotypes between healthy human individuals (dated by TCRdb to 2018 to 2020). Looking at the study overall: The cohort comprised a couple of women and a few men aged 18 to 49 years. For each donor, CD4 naive and CD4 memory were each run on three plates, CD8 naive on two plates, and CD8 memory on one plate. To increase sequencing depth and limit assay-specific biases, different laboratories used diverse techniques to prepare libraries and sequence TCR repertoires. To estimate repertoire size and how much clonotype sharing occurs between individuals, the study deeply sequenced the blood TCR repertoires of five healthy adults. Per donor, leukapheresis produced somewhere between about 0.85 and 10 billion PBMCs. What the work shows at the level of the full study, not this receptor alone: Estimated clonotype richness was generally larger for naive than for memory subsets. Because the study included a small number of donors, the genetic and exposure-history diversity represented was limited. Even with the large sequencing depth, rarefaction of the sorted-subset datasets indicated that sequencing was incomplete. Sampling was limited to blood, and TCR repertoires in tissue likely differ from TCR repertoires in blood. Compared with non-shared clonotypes, clonotypes shared by all four sorted-subset donors had higher generation probabilities. Based on pairwise subsampling, the degree of clonotype sharing among donors was expected to be affected by sequencing depth. When a handful of donors were compared, the shared fraction of clonotypes was about 5% for naive CD4, around 3.5% for naive CD8, 2.3% for memory CD4, and 0.35% to 0.4% for memory CD8.

Inclusive of the bounding cysteine and phenylalanine, the CDR3 is 14 residues long. Just CDR3 DNA is preserved here, 42 bases in frame from base 1. The junction shows trimming of 5 bases on V and 4 bases on J, plus 13 bases between the germline ends. CDR1 MNHEY and CDR2 SVGAGI were looked up in the germline V gene. Concerning this clone: The clone's antigen remains unknown. No much larger clone is present one base from it, and per-base qualities are unavailable.

Using the deep immunoSEQ assay, TCR CDR3 regions were amplified from genomic DNA by multiplex PCR. Extracted genomic DNA from each cell subset was spread evenly across all wells of several immunoSEQ 96-well plates, with each plate serving as a replicate. For sorted subsets, approximately 210 ng of genomic DNA, equivalent to 30,000 or so T cell genomes, went into each replicate PCR. Purified libraries were measured with a Qubit 3.0 fluorometer, size-checked on a Bioanalyzer 2100, and measured again with the KAPA Library Quantification kit. Every immunoSEQ 96-well plate was sequenced on a separate single-read 150-cycle Illumina NextSeq 550 flow cell. The authors processed their data as follows. Because the immunoSEQ output included only junctional sequences and no quality scores, the filtering could not be the same as the filtering used for full-length reads. Sequences were annotated with PyIR, a Python wrapper for IgBLAST v1.9, using IMGT germline references to assign V/J genes and CDR3. Any read was removed if the V/J assignment was weak (E-value above 1e-6), the CDR3 was missing, or the read contained stop codons, out-of-frame junctions, or ambiguous translated residues. V3J clonotypes were defined as sequences sharing an identical inferred V gene, J gene, and CDR3 amino acid sequence. To compute the percentage overlap between repertoires, the number of shared unique clonotypes was divided by the size of the smaller repertoire. RTK rarefaction, the Chao1 estimator, and Recon v2.1 estimates of unobserved clonotypes were used to assess repertoire richness. OLGA was used to compute generation probabilities for all TCRbeta clonotypes that the gDNA method yielded from a handful of donors. TCRdb stores this immuneACCESS table with in-frame sequences only. Part of the clones is absent; in the studies checked, under half of the shortfall reflects unresolved V genes, and no reason is known for the rest. V and J calls and clone size are as listed in that table; D and trimming were resolved from the DNA. This sample comprises approximately 2.4 million clones, approximately 94% of them detected only once. In total, the top ten clones hold 0.13% of the sample.

Donors were healthy HIV-negative adults with no recently reported acute infections or vaccinations. All donors were Caucasian adults living in Nashville, Tennessee, USA. CD4+ T cells were enriched by magnetic negative selection, after which naive cells were positively selected on CD45RA and the negative fraction was taken as the memory subset. Blood was obtained by leukapheresis, after which PBMCs were separated by Ficoll-Histopaque density gradient centrifugation and cryopreserved in liquid nitrogen vapor phase. Purity and quantity of every magnetically sorted T cell population were checked by analytical flow cytometry. Genomic DNA was isolated from each sorted fraction and quantified by UV absorbance on a Nanodrop 2000c.

The rearrangement joined TRBV6-5 to TRBJ2-3, and the D gene may be TRBD2, 6 bases matching. What was sequenced was naive CD4+ T cells sorted from blood. The cell subset or site label corresponds to: CD45RA+ positively selected. The TCR comes from a man aged 18 to 30 in good health. CDR3 sequence: CASSTREVADTQYF. Here is the DNA: TGTGCCAGCAGTACTAGGGAGGTCGCAGATACGCAGTATTTT.